The 11 T cell receptor beta chains below all came from one sample that was sequenced in a study of OX40 agonist ivuxolimab in advanced cancers. TCRdb keeps only in-frame clones here, not all; method: immunoSEQ multiplex PCR. The sample has about 83,000 clones, 70% to 90% seen once. The material was CD4+ or CD8+ T cells sorted from blood, obtained in a trial of the OX40 agonist ivuxolimab. These TCRs come from an adult with an advanced solid tumor such as melanoma, head and neck, liver or kidney cancer.

The V and J genes are TRBV14 and TRBJ1-1; possibly TRBD1 for D (5 bases). From germline, CDR1 is SGHDN and CDR2 FVKESK. The CDR3 covers 13 residues. The V gene lost 4 bases and the J gene lost 3 bases, with 9 bases spanning the gap. CDR3 loop: CASSLAGDTEAFF. In DNA, the CDR3 is TGTGCCAGCAGCCTGGCGGGGGACACTGAAGCTTTCTTT.

The chain carries TRBV5-6 and TRBJ2-1; D gene ambiguous. Germline CDR1 reads SGHDT; CDR2 reads YYEEEE. The CDR3 has 16 residues. V shed 5 bases and J shed 5 bases, with 20 bases lying between them. The CDR3 here is CASSNRVRVDDNEQFF. The CDR3 DNA is TGTGCCAGCAGTAACCGAGTCCGGGTGGACGACAATGAGCAGTTCTTC.

The V gene is TRBV28, the J gene TRBJ2-1; D unresolved. The CDR3 is made up of 14 amino acids. The V and J ends lost 4 bases and 6 bases respectively, with 13 bases between them. Germline CDR1 reads MDHEN; CDR2 reads SYDVKM. The CDR3 sequence: CASSSILYRNEQFF. CDR3 nucleotides: TGTGCCAGCAGTTCAATCCTATACCGCAATGAGCAGTTCTTC.

V gene TRBV4-1 combines with J gene TRBJ1-2; 9 nucleotides match TRBD1. The CDR3 has 16 residues. Germline loops: CDR1 MGHRA, CDR2 YSYEKL. V gave up 1 base and J gave up 8 bases; unmatched junction bases: 11. The CDR3 DNA reads as TGCGCCAGCAGCCAAGGGACAGGGGACGTTCTAAGCGGCTACACCTTC. This translates into CASSQGTGDVLSGYTF.

In this sample, this clone turned up a few times. The chain carries TRBV2 and TRBJ1-5; D is ambiguous. Trimming pared 1 base from V and 7 bases from J, leaving 8 bases between. Germline lookup yields CDR1 SNHLY and CDR2 FYNNEI. CDR3 length: 13 amino acids. In DNA, the CDR3 is TGTGCCAGCAGTGAAGGGGGAAGCCAGCCCCAGCATTTT. Translating gives CASSEGGSQPQHF.

V is TRBV10-3 and J is TRBJ2-7; D remains ambiguous. The CDR3 has 14 amino acids. Germline V lookup: CDR1 ENHRY, CDR2 SYGVKD. The V and J ends lost 4 bases and 2 bases respectively, with 12 bases between them. CDR3 coding DNA: TGTGCCATCAGTGTTGACGGATTAGCCTACGAGCAGTACTTC. Translation gives CAISVDGLAYEQYF.

This clone was observed once. J is TRBJ2-7 and V is TRBV6-1; D assignment may be TRBD1 or TRBD2 (7 bases each). The germline V gene has CDR1 MNHNS and CDR2 SASEGT. CDR3 length: 15 amino acids. Between the trimmed V and J ends, which lost 7 bases and 0 bases, there was a span of 16 bases. DNA of the CDR3: TGTGCCAGCACCCCAGGGGGGGGGAGCTCCTACGAGCAGTACTTC. Translation gives CASTPGGGSSYEQYF.

V and J are TRBV4-2 and TRBJ1-4; D unresolved. The CDR3 contains 16 residues. The germline V gene encodes CDR1 LGHNA and CDR2 YNFKEQ. V was shortened by 4 bases and J by 8 bases, with 20 bases between the two germline ends. CDR3 sequence reads: CASSPLYRGIDEKLFF. The DNA of the CDR3 is TGTGCCAGCAGCCCGCTTTATCGGGGAATTGACGAAAAACTGTTTTTT.

The chain joins TRBV5-4 to TRBJ2-7; TRBD1 might be the D (5 bases). The V end lost 3 bases, the J end lost 6 bases, and 19 bases lay between the germline ends. The CDR3 is 15 amino acids. CDR1 and CDR2 (germline): SGHNT, YYREEE (reference sequence). The CDR3 sequence: CASSSGGTLGPEQYF. Written as DNA, the CDR3 is TGTGCCAGCAGCTCCGGTGGAACTCTGGGGCCCGAGCAGTACTTC.

The chain links TRBV27 to TRBJ1-3; TRBD1 is a possible D gene (6 bases). In germline, CDR1 is MNHEY, CDR2 SMNVEV (reference sequence). The CDR3 contains 15 residues. The V end was cut by 5 bases, the J end by 4 bases, with 15 bases between. Here the CDR3 reads CASSPEGGSGNTIYF. CDR3 sequence (DNA): TGTGCCAGCAGTCCTGAGGGGGGATCCGGAAACACCATATATTTT.

A few counts support this clone. The gene calls are TRBV18 and TRBJ1-1, with TRBD1 matching 7 bases. Germline CDR1 KGHSH, CDR2 LQKENI. J gave up 1 base and V 6 bases, and 2 bases lay outside the gene matches. CDR3 length: 13 amino acids. The DNA for the CDR3 is TGTGCCAGCTCGCGACAGGGGAACACTGAAGCTTTCTTT. It specifies CASSRQGNTEAFF.